This TCR beta chain was sequenced in a study of beta chain features in type 1 diabetes. For the study at large: Analysis included under 120,000,000 sorted cells drawn from all samples. Study findings and constraints: Shorter TCRB CDR3s, moderately but significantly so, were found in Type 1 diabetes patients in all four CD4+ subsets. Cells expressing TCR highly could be over-represented by cDNA sequencing.

The entirety of the isolated RNA underwent reverse transcription, so expressed TCRB transcripts were sequenced. Repertoires were generated with immunoSEQ multiplex PCR, while TCRdb's copy carries only in-frame clones and drops some. The sample has nearly 350,000 clones, roughly 8.8% seen once. This clone was found a few times. Its antigen remains unidentified. Every donor had blood drawn once into heparin, approximately 110 mL on average. The V and J ends lost 0 bases and 8 bases respectively, with 19 bases between them. CDR1 is SGHVS, CDR2 FQNEAQ, per germline. The CDR3 is 16 amino acids. Specimen: central memory CD4+ T cells from blood. The chain links TRBV7-8 to TRBJ1-2; D remains ambiguous. The origin of this receptor is a man aged 25 to 40 with type 1 diabetes. The CDR3 reads CASSLARALGWEGYTF. The CDR3 DNA follows: TGTGCCAGCAGCTTAGCGCGGGCCCTGGGATGGGAGGGCTACACCTTC.